This TCR beta chain was profiled in a study of blood T cells in healthy people across ages. Sample-barcoded 5' priming and a J-beta primer mix drove a second PCR of roughly 7 to 11 cycles. MiXCR was run by TCRdb on the 5' RACE reads, yielding one entry per CDR3 protein. The sample has approximately 360,000 distinct CDR3 sequences; approximately 51% are singletons. Trimming cost V 0 bases and J 9 bases; bases outside gene matches: 4. Germline V gives CDR1 DFQATT, CDR2 SNEGSKA (reference sequence). CDR3 size: 15 residues. This TCR was recovered from a man in his 60s in good health. Sequences were obtained from blood. The chain combines TRBV20-1 with TRBJ2-1; 14 nucleotides match TRBD2. The CDR3 DNA sequence: TGCAGTGCTAGAGAGGGACTAGCGGGAGTGGCTGAGCAGTTCTTC. Translating it yields CSAREGLAGVAEQFF.